This T cell receptor (beta chain) originates from a study of T-cell memory formation after mild COVID-19. One entry per CDR3 protein, called by TCRdb with MiXCR from the 5' RACE reads. The top ten clones hold 20% to 25% of a sample with 300,000 to 350,000 distinct CDR3 sequences, over 10% of them seen once. The CDR3 loop spans 13 amino acids. Germline CDR1 is SEHNR and CDR2 is FQNEAQ (reference sequence). V gave up 8 bases and J gave up 3 bases, with 12 bases separating them. This clonotype was seen repeatedly, ten times or more. Sequenced input: PBMCs or a T cell subset sorted from them (not recorded which). This receptor was obtained from a man younger than 30 who had mild COVID-19 (a few samples of this study predate the infection). Cell type and time point are not known. J is TRBJ2-3 and V is TRBV7-9, with D maybe TRBD1 (6 bases). CDR3 region: CASLGRGTDTQYF. CDR3 nucleotides: TGTGCCAGCCTAGGCAGGGGTACAGATACGCAGTATTTT.